The sequence of this T cell receptor beta chain was determined in a study of PD-1 blockade in classical Hodgkin lymphoma. Profiled with immunoSEQ multiplex PCR; TCRdb holds only in-frame clones, not every one. The sample has tens of thousands of clones, roughly 90% seen once. The CDR3 consists of 11 residues. Germline CDR1 SQVTM, CDR2 ANQGSEA. V lost 4 bases to trimming and J lost 11 bases, with 13 bases between them. Whole-study results and caveats: Partial responders and progressors had significantly lower baseline TCR diversity.

With no exception, relapse followed autologous stem cell transplantation in all patients, and brentuximab vedotin exposure varied. A remark on this clone: Antigen: not known.

The clonotype was recovered from a human donor with classical Hodgkin lymphoma. This chain joins TRBV29-1 and TRBJ2-3; perhaps TRBD2 as D (5 bases). Source: peripheral blood mononuclear cells (PBMCs), taken at baseline. CDR3 region: CSVADLAGQYF. CDR3 coding DNA: TGCAGCGTTGCGGATCTAGCTGGGCAGTATTTT.